These 27 T cell receptor beta chains share one sample of origin, sequenced in a study of blood T cell repertoires in COVID-19. The table came from immunoSEQ multiplex PCR; TCRdb's copy has only in-frame clones and leaves some out. The data show 50,000 to 60,000 clones, about four fifths seen once. Sequencing was done on a sample of peripheral blood. All receptors come from a man aged 70-80 years with active COVID-19.

This clone was observed a single time. The chain is built from TRBV5-6 and TRBJ1-4; the D gene is possibly TRBD1 (6 bases). The V gene's germline CDR1 is SGHDT and CDR2 YYEEEE. The CDR3 loop spans 15 amino acids. Trimming shortened V by 4 bases and J by 4 bases, and 14 bases separated the two germline ends. DNA of the CDR3: TGTGCCAGCAGCGACCGACAGGAGGATAATGAAAAACTGTTTTTT. It encodes CASSDRQEDNEKLFF.

V usage is TRBV6-5 and J usage is TRBJ2-5; possible D gene TRBD1, 6 bases. Germline assignment: CDR1 MNHEY and CDR2 SVGAGI. The CDR3 consists of 12 residues. V was trimmed by 11 bases and J by 3 bases, leaving 13 bases between them. The CDR3 bases are TGTGCCGGCTCAGGACAGAAAGAGACCCAGTACTTC. Translating gives CAGSGQKETQYF.

This clone was counted a few times. The gene calls are TRBV14 and TRBJ2-7; weak D call: TRBD2 (7 bases). Germline V CDR1 and CDR2: SGHDN, FVKESK. The V and J ends lost 4 bases and 1 base respectively, with 26 bases between them. The CDR3 runs 19 residues. In DNA form, the CDR3 reads TGTGCCAGCAGCCTCCTCGGTGTTAGAGTTGGGGGGGCTTCCTACGAGCAGTACTTC. It specifies CASSLLGVRVGGASYEQYF.

This clone was detected only once. The chain combines TRBV5-5 with TRBJ1-5, with a tentative D call TRBD1 (5 bases). The CDR3 spans 16 residues. V lost 2 bases, J lost 0 bases, and 12 bases lay in between. The germline V gene has CDR1 SGHKS and CDR2 YYEKEE (reference sequence). The CDR3 is CASSLTGSNSNQPQHF. The CDR3 coding sequence is TGTGCCAGCAGCTTAACAGGTAGTAATAGCAATCAGCCCCAGCATTTT.

The chain is built from TRBV29-1 and TRBJ2-6, with 7 bases identical to TRBD1. The CDR3 extends over 14 amino acids. Germline lookup yields CDR1 SQVTM and CDR2 ANQGSEA. The V gene end was trimmed by 3 bases and the J gene end by 2 bases; junction bases not matched to a gene: 1. The DNA of the CDR3 is TGCAGCGTTGAGGACAGGACTGGGGCCAACGTCCTGACTTTC. As protein: CSVEDRTGANVLTF. Combining the CDR3 with reference TRBV29-1 and TRBJ2-6 gives the whole variable domain SAVISQKPSRDICQRGTSLTIQCQVDSQVTMMFWYRQQPGQSLTLIATANQGSEATYESGFVIDKFPISRPNLTFSTLTVSNMSPEDSSIYLCSVEDRTGANVLTFGAGSRLTVL.

The chain employs TRBV6-5 and TRBJ2-1; D is undetermined. The CDR3 runs to 12 residues. The ends were cut back, 1 base at V and 7 bases at J, with 5 bases in the middle. Germline V gives CDR1 MNHEY, CDR2 SVGAGI. The DNA for the CDR3 is TGTGCCAGCAGTTACTTCGGTAATGAGCAGTTCTTC. Protein sequence: CASSYFGNEQFF.

The chain joins TRBV9 to TRBJ2-2, with 9 bases lining up with TRBD2. The CDR3 runs to 17 residues. J lost 6 bases, V lost 2 bases, and 11 bases had no gene match. Germline V CDR1 and CDR2: SGDLS, YYNGEE. DNA of the CDR3: TGTGCCAGCAGCGTGGAGAGAGCGGGGGGTCGGGCCGGGGAGCTGTTTTTT. Translation: CASSVERAGGRAGELFF.

J is TRBJ1-4 and V is TRBV10-1; 8 bases fit TRBD1. The CDR3 length is 17 residues. Germline assignment: CDR1 WNHNN and CDR2 SYGVQD (reference sequence). V lost 5 bases, J lost 0 bases, and 8 bases stayed unmatched. CDR3 in amino acids: CASSNRDRTATNEKLFF. In DNA, the CDR3 is TGCGCCAGCAGTAACCGGGACAGGACAGCAACTAATGAAAAACTGTTTTTT.

V and J are TRBV7-2 and TRBJ2-7, with D perhaps matching TRBD1 (6 bases). Looked up from germline, CDR1 is SGHTA and CDR2 is FQGNSA. V lost 7 bases and J 5 bases, leaving 18 bases between the germline ends. CDR3 length equals 14 residues. The CDR3 DNA reads as TGTGCCAGCAAAGGGGATCGGACAGACCACGAGCAGTACTTC. Translation gives CASKGDRTDHEQYF.

This clone qualifies as medium-sized. This sequence joins TRBV19 and TRBJ1-2; 10 nucleotides match TRBD1. CDR1 is LNHDA and CDR2 is SQIVND in the germline V gene (reference sequence). V lost 4 bases and J lost 8; bases outside the gene matches: 4. This CDR3 region has 13 residues. The CDR3 DNA follows: TGTGCCAGTAGTACGACAGGGGGCGACGGCTACACCTTC. Amino acid sequence: CASSTTGGDGYTF.

The sample holds a few counts of this clone. This chain joins TRBV18 and TRBJ1-2; weak D call: TRBD1 (6 bases). V was trimmed by 2 bases and J by 3 bases, leaving 10 bases between them. This CDR3 comprises 14 residues. Germline V CDR1 and CDR2: KGHSH, LQKENI. The CDR3 here is CASSPKTGHYGYTF. As DNA, the CDR3 is TGTGCCAGCTCACCAAAGACAGGACACTATGGCTACACCTTC.

V gene TRBV7-9 combines with J gene TRBJ1-5; possible D gene TRBD1, 6 bases. This CDR3 region has 14 residues. V was clipped by 5 bases and J by 6 bases, with 14 bases between them. CDR1 is SEHNR and CDR2 is FQNEAQ in the germline V gene (reference sequence). The CDR3 DNA reads as TGTGCCAGCAGCAAAGGAGGGGGTCTTCAGCCCCAGCATTTT. It specifies CASSKGGGLQPQHF.

V and J are TRBV2 and TRBJ1-2, with a tentative D call TRBD1 (5 bases). V was cut by 2 bases and J by 7 bases, with 11 bases left in between. Germline values: CDR1 SNHLY, CDR2 FYNNEI. This CDR3 has 13 residues. This CDR3 is CASSERDFGGYTF. For the CDR3, the DNA is TGTGCCAGCAGTGAACGGGACTTTGGTGGCTACACCTTC.

The genes are TRBV9 and TRBJ2-5, with 11 bases fitting TRBD1. V lost 3 bases, J lost 5 bases, and 15 bases stayed unmatched. CDR1 is SGDLS and CDR2 is YYNGEE in the germline V gene. There are 18 residues in the CDR3. The CDR3 DNA reads TGTGCCAGCAGCGGAATAACCTCCGCGGACAGGGGGCGGGAGACCCAGTACTTC. Its translation: CASSGITSADRGRETQYF. Combining the CDR3 with reference TRBV9 and TRBJ2-5 gives the whole variable domain DSGVTQTPKHLITATGQRVTLRCSPRSGDLSVYWYQQSLDQGLQFLIQYYNGEERAKGNILERFSAQQFPDLHSELNLSSLELGDSALYFCASSGITSADRGRETQYFGPGTRLLVL.

The chain combines TRBV7-2 with TRBJ1-1; TRBD1 matches at 9 bases. The germline gives CDR1 SGHTA, CDR2 FQGNSA. The CDR3 sequence is 15 residues long. The junction had 6 bases not matched to a gene; V was cut back by 5 bases and J by 2 bases. The CDR3 coding sequence is TGTGCCAGCAGCACTCAGGGACAGGGCAACACTGAAGCTTTCTTT. It encodes CASSTQGQGNTEAFF.

The V and J genes are TRBV2 and TRBJ1-1; the D gene is possibly TRBD1 (5 bases). Trimming removed 7 bases from V and 5 bases from J, with 17 bases in between. The CDR3 sequence is 14 residues long. CDR1 and CDR2 (germline): SNHLY, FYNNEI. CDR3 nucleotide sequence: TGTGCCAGCAACGACCGGGGGGTTTGGACTGAAGCTTTCTTT. Amino acid sequence: CASNDRGVWTEAFF.

V is TRBV19 and J is TRBJ1-2; 10 bases agree with TRBD1. Losses at the gene ends were 5 bases for V and 4 bases for J; bases not matched to a gene: 7. This CDR3 has 15 residues. In germline, CDR1 is LNHDA, CDR2 SQIVND (reference sequence). In DNA, the CDR3 is TGTGCCAGTAGTTCGGACAGGGGGGCCATCTATGGCTACACCTTC. Protein sequence: CASSSDRGAIYGYTF.

V usage is TRBV7-8 and J usage is TRBJ2-1; TRBD2 agrees at 8 bases. Germline loops: CDR1 SGHVS, CDR2 FQNEAQ. This CDR3 has 15 residues. The V segment lost 3 bases and the J segment 4 bases; nucleotides outside the gene matches: 5. The CDR3 protein is CASSLTGGRYNEQFF. CDR3 in DNA: TGTGCCAGCAGCTTGACGGGGGGGCGGTACAATGAGCAGTTCTTC.

The genes are TRBV21-1 and TRBJ1-4; the table's D call, TRBD1, was not checked against the DNA. TRBV21-1 is reported as a pseudogene. This CDR3 region has 13 residues. The CDR3 sequence: CASSVPVNEKLFF. The CDR3 region has the DNA TGTGCCAGCAGCGTTCCAGTAAATGAAAAACTGTTTTTT.

The chain uses TRBV2 and TRBJ1-5, with TRBD1 matching over 11 bases. This CDR3 comprises 15 residues. CDR1 and CDR2 from the germline V gene are SNHLY and FYNNEI. J gave up 4 bases and V 6 bases, and 5 bases lay outside the gene matches. CDR3 region: CASRGTGGMNQPQHF. The CDR3 region has the DNA TGTGCCAGCAGAGGGACAGGGGGGATGAATCAGCCCCAGCATTTT.

The chain recombines TRBV28 with TRBJ1-1; D might be TRBD1 (5 bases). Germline V CDR1 and CDR2: MDHEN, SYDVKM. V was cut by 4 bases and J by 0 bases, with 18 bases left in between. The CDR3 is 17 amino acids. For the CDR3, the DNA is TGTGCCAGCAGTTCCAGCTACCCGTGGGGGGTGAACACTGAAGCTTTCTTT. This translates into CASSSSYPWGVNTEAFF.

Comment on this clone: An end of the junction does not agree with germline; a read error may underlie this. J is TRBJ2-5 and V is TRBV7-7; TRBD2 matches at 10 bases. Germline V CDR1 and CDR2: SSHAT, FNYEAQ (reference sequence). The CDR3 covers 18 residues. Written as DNA, the CDR3 is TGTGCTAGCAGCTTAGGGGTGATAGCGGGGGGTACGGGAGAGACCCAGTACTTC. Its protein is CASSLGVIAGGTGETQYF.

V gene TRBV19 combines with J gene TRBJ2-7, with D perhaps matching TRBD1 (5 bases). Trimming took 0 bases from V and 2 from J, leaving 11 bases between them. There are 15 residues in the CDR3. Germline CDR1 is LNHDA and CDR2 is SQIVND (reference sequence). The CDR3 bases are TGTGCCAGTAGTATAGACGGCAGGGCTACCTACGAGCAGTACTTC. The encoded protein is CASSIDGRATYEQYF.

The chain is built from TRBV19 and TRBJ1-2; 9 nucleotides match TRBD1. The CDR3 contains 14 residues. V lost 7 bases to trimming and J lost 6 bases; unmatched junction nucleotides: 9. Germline V gene data show CDR1 as LNHDA and CDR2 as SQIVND (reference sequence). The DNA of the CDR3 is TGTGCCAGTACCCCTGACAGGGGGTTTGATGGCTACACCTTC. This codes for CASTPDRGFDGYTF.

The rearrangement links TRBV14 to TRBJ2-5, with 9 bases fitting TRBD2. The CDR3 sequence is 15 residues long. The trim removed 6 bases at V and 2 bases at J, leaving 7 bases unmatched. CDR1 is SGHDN and CDR2 is FVKESK in the germline V gene. The CDR3 coding sequence is TGTGCCAGCAGGGGTAGCGGGGGCCTACAAGAGACCCAGTACTTC. This gives the protein CASRGSGGLQETQYF.

The chain recombines TRBV6-6 with TRBJ1-2; D is uncertain. This CDR3 region has 12 residues. V was pared by 6 bases and J by 5 bases, with 10 bases between. The germline gives CDR1 MNHNY, CDR2 SVGAGI (reference sequence). The chain's CDR3 is CASSDAGYGYTF. In DNA, the CDR3 is TGTGCCAGCAGCGATGCAGGTTATGGCTACACCTTC.

The CDR3 region is CASSEGSLLNTEAFF. The CDR3 nucleotides are TGTGCCAGCAGTGAGGGCAGCCTTTTGAACACTGAAGCTTTCTTT. This chain connects TRBV6-1 to TRBJ1-1; D remains unclear. This CDR3 contains 15 residues. CDR1 MNHNS and CDR2 SASEGT come from the germline V gene. The V end lost 3 bases, the J end lost 0 bases, and 11 bases lay between the germline ends.